The 17 T cell receptor beta chains in this list originate from one sample, sequenced in a study of identical twins. TCRdb reprocessed the 5' RACE reads via MiXCR and lists one record per CDR3 protein. Altogether hundreds of thousands of distinct CDR3 sequences are present, 15% to 20% being singletons, with the ten largest covering approximately 14%. These data are also associated with another study on T cells expressing NK-cell markers.

The sample was PBMCs. These receptor sequences come from a young woman in good health.

The chain links TRBV7-9 to TRBJ1-1; 7 bases align to TRBD1. The ends lost 6 bases at V and 9 bases at J; junction bases unmatched: 4. The germline V gene encodes CDR1 SEHNR and CDR2 FQNEAQ (reference sequence). This CDR3 contains 11 residues. This CDR3 is CASRRGQQAFF. The CDR3 DNA reads as TGTGCCAGCAGGCGGGGACAGCAAGCTTTCTTT.

This chain joins TRBV27 and TRBJ2-1, with a weak D call TRBD1 (5 bases). Looked up from germline, CDR1 is MNHEY and CDR2 is SMNVEV (reference sequence). Trimming pared 0 bases from V and 10 bases from J, leaving 10 bases between. The CDR3 is 13 amino acids. The CDR3 reads CASSLSNRNEQFF. CDR3 bases: TGTGCCAGCAGTTTATCCAACAGGAACGAGCAGTTCTTC.

This clonotype turned up a few times. The gene calls are TRBV20-1 and TRBJ1-1; TRBD1 might be the D (5 bases). The CDR3 runs to 14 residues. The V and J ends lost 3 bases and 6 bases respectively, with 17 bases between them. CDR1 is DFQATT, CDR2 SNEGSKA, per germline (reference sequence). Written as DNA, the CDR3 is TGCAGTGCTAGTTTCCCCCCCGGGGCATCTGAAGCTTTCTTT. Protein sequence: CSASFPPGASEAFF.

The gene calls are TRBV7-2 and TRBJ2-3; no clear D. Looked up from germline, CDR1 is SGHTA and CDR2 is FQGNSA. The CDR3 has 14 residues. V dropped 4 bases and J dropped 6 bases, with 14 bases sitting between them. The CDR3 spells CASSYRLAGDTQYF. The CDR3 nucleotides are TGTGCCAGCAGCTACAGACTGGCTGGGGATACGCAGTATTTT.

The V call is TRBV6-1, the J call TRBJ2-1; D gene ambiguous. Trimming shortened V by 2 bases and J by 4 bases, and 6 bases separated the two germline ends. This CDR3 has 13 amino acids. Germline CDR1 MNHNS, CDR2 SASEGT. The CDR3 nucleotides read TGTGCCAGCAGTGAACTGGTTTACAATGAGCAGTTCTTC. Its protein is CASSELVYNEQFF.

This clonotype was seen a few times. This sequence joins TRBV6-1 and TRBJ2-7; D is possibly TRBD2 (5 bases). Germline CDR1 reads MNHNS; CDR2 reads SASEGT. The length of the CDR3 is 15 residues. Trimming pared 6 bases from V and 0 bases from J, leaving 15 bases between. The CDR3 protein is CASSSPGYGSYEQYF. CDR3 DNA: TGTGCCAGCAGCTCCCCGGGGTACGGCTCCTACGAGCAGTACTTC.

Points on this clonotype: A read error may account for a junction end that differs from germline. This chain joins TRBV7-7 and TRBJ1-5, with D perhaps TRBD1 (6 bases). Germline CDR1 and CDR2: SSHAT and FNYEAQ (reference sequence). The CDR3 is made up of 16 amino acids. CDR3 coding DNA: TGTGCTAGCAGCTTGCGGGACAAAGGTTGGGATCAGCCCCAGCATTTT. The encoded protein is CASSLRDKGWDQPQHF.

This rearrangement joins TRBV4-2 to TRBJ2-2; the D is unclear. CDR1 LGHNA and CDR2 YNFKEQ come from the germline V gene. Between the trimmed V and J ends, which lost 7 bases and 4 bases, there was a span of 13 bases. This CDR3 has 14 residues. CDR3 residues: CASTTTSGTGELFF. In nucleotides, the CDR3 is TGTGCCAGCACGACGACCTCCGGCACCGGGGAGCTGTTTTTT.

In this sample, this clonotype turned up a few times. V is TRBV24-1 and J is TRBJ2-3; 9 bases align to TRBD1. The trim removed 4 bases at V and 0 bases at J, leaving 10 bases unmatched. CDR3 length equals 18 residues. The germline V gene has CDR1 KGHDR and CDR2 SFDVKD. This chain's CDR3 is CATSETNPGQGSTDTQYF. The CDR3 DNA sequence: TGTGCCACCAGTGAGACGAACCCGGGACAGGGAAGCACAGATACGCAGTATTTT.

This clonotype showed up just a few times. This chain joins TRBV20-1 and TRBJ1-2; D is unresolved. CDR1 and CDR2 (germline): DFQATT, SNEGSKA (reference sequence). The CDR3 extends over 16 amino acids. V lost 5 bases, J lost 2 bases, and 21 bases lay in between. The chain's CDR3 is CSAGRGGRAGNYGYTF. For the CDR3, the DNA is TGCAGTGCTGGTCGCGGAGGGAGAGCGGGGAACTATGGCTACACCTTC.

The chain recombines TRBV3-1 with TRBJ2-5, with a weak D call TRBD2 (6 bases). CDR1 LGHDT and CDR2 YNNKEL come from the germline V gene (reference sequence). This CDR3 region has 13 residues. The germline V and J ends were trimmed by 3 bases and 5 bases, with 10 bases remaining between them. The DNA for the CDR3 is TGTGCCAGCAGCCACGGGGGTTTGGAGACCCAGTACTTC. Translated, it gives CASSHGGLETQYF.

A few counts support this clonotype. The gene calls are TRBV28 and TRBJ2-3, with 8 bases fitting TRBD2. The germline gives CDR1 MDHEN, CDR2 SYDVKM. The CDR3 extends over 14 amino acids. V shed 8 bases and J 2 bases; nucleotides not matched to a gene: 6. The chain's CDR3 is CASEAGGATDTQYF. The CDR3 nucleotides read TGTGCCAGCGAGGCCGGGGGGGCCACAGATACGCAGTATTTT.

In this sample, this clonotype turned up a few times. The chain recombines TRBV18 with TRBJ2-1, with D perhaps being TRBD1 or TRBD2 (5 bases each). The CDR3 consists of 12 residues. Trimming cost V 0 bases and J 9 bases, with 6 bases left between them. Germline assignment: CDR1 KGHSH and CDR2 LQKENI. The CDR3 coding sequence is TGTGCCAGCTCACCACCGAGGGGTGAGCAGTTCTTC. Translation gives CASSPPRGEQFF.

This sequence joins TRBV28 and TRBJ2-7; perhaps D is TRBD1 or TRBD2 (6 bases each). Germline V CDR1 and CDR2: MDHEN, SYDVKM. The V gene lost 3 bases and the J gene lost 1 base, with 16 bases spanning the gap. The CDR3 consists of 16 residues. DNA of the CDR3: TGTGCCAGCAGTTTGCAACAAAGGGGGGTATCCTACGAGCAGTACTTC. The encoded protein is CASSLQQRGVSYEQYF.

This clonotype has only a few counts. The CDR3 loop reads CSVFPSGMGTDTQYF. The CDR3 DNA follows: TGCAGCGTCTTTCCTAGCGGGATGGGCACAGATACGCAGTATTTT. The V call is TRBV29-1, the J call TRBJ2-3; 9 nucleotides line up with TRBD2. This CDR3 is built from 15 residues. V lost 6 bases and J lost 1; bases outside the gene matches: 8. CDR1 is SQVTM and CDR2 is ANQGSEA in the germline V gene.

V is TRBV20-1 and J is TRBJ2-3, with a tentative D call TRBD2 (6 bases). Germline-derived CDR1 and CDR2 are DFQATT and SNEGSKA (reference sequence). This CDR3 region has 12 residues. CDR3 loop: CSGETSTDTQYF. In DNA form, the CDR3 reads TGCTCGGGGGAAACTAGCACAGATACGCAGTATTTT.

This clonotype was seen more than once but under ten times. The chain links TRBV9 to TRBJ2-7; 9 positions agree with TRBD1. The junction had 14 bases not matched to a gene; V was cut back by 0 bases and J by 4 bases. The CDR3 is 18 amino acids. Germline V gene lookup returns CDR1 SGDLS and CDR2 YYNGEE. CDR3 DNA: TGTGCCAGCAGCGTAGGATGGCCGGTGGGACAGGGACGTTACGAGCAGTACTTC. Translating it yields CASSVGWPVGQGRYEQYF.